The 29 T cell receptor beta chains listed next were all sequenced from one sample in a study of regulatory T cells in long-lasting Graves disease. Noted time point: persistent/refractory GD, antithyroid drugs over 5 years with positive TRAb. PBMC RNA was the source of the TCR library. Assembly of TCR beta libraries relied on iRepertoire HTBI primers together with Arm-PCR of CDR3 regions. TCRdb re-analysed the multiplex PCR reads in MiXCR, keeping a single row per CDR3 protein. Among about 420,000 distinct CDR3 sequences listed, 23% were seen once. The source was peripheral blood mononuclear cells (PBMCs), collected when the disease was refractory, from a patient treated with antithyroid drugs. These receptors were taken from a female donor with Graves disease.

Details on this clonotype: Given a much more abundant clone one base away, this may be a read error. The chain employs TRBV2 and TRBJ1-5; D remains ambiguous. With 8 bases removed from V and 3 bases from J, the gap between germline ends came to 8 bases. CDR1 and CDR2 (germline): SNHLY, FYNNEI. This CDR3 comprises 12 residues. Here the CDR3 reads CASGKANQPQHF. DNA of the CDR3: TGTGCCAGCGGGAAAGCCAATCAGCCCCAGCATTTT.

This clonotype was counted a few times. The V call is TRBV6-1, the J call TRBJ2-7; D gene ambiguous. The CDR3 runs to 12 residues. Trimming took off 6 bases at V and 5 bases at J, with 11 bases between the two ends. The germline V gene has CDR1 MNHNS and CDR2 SASEGT. CDR3 coding DNA: TGTGCCAGCAGGACCTTTGTGGACGAGCAGTACTTC. Its protein is CASRTFVDEQYF.

This clonotype appeared many times. This chain uses TRBV27 with TRBJ2-7, with 8 bases lining up with TRBD1. Germline assignment: CDR1 MNHEY and CDR2 SMNVEV (reference sequence). This CDR3 comprises 17 residues. Trimming removed 9 bases from V and 3 bases from J; junction bases left unmatched: 19. CDR3 coding DNA: TGTGCCAGAAAAGGGGGGACAGGAGAACCCTTCAGCTACGAGCAGTACTTC. Its protein is CARKGGTGEPFSYEQYF.

The chain couples TRBV12-3 or TRBV12-4 to TRBJ2-2; no clear D gene. V was trimmed by 2 bases and J by 3 bases, leaving 7 bases between them. The CDR3 totals 14 residues. CDR3 loop: CASSLRPYTGELFF. CDR3 nucleotide sequence: TGTGCCAGCAGTTTAAGACCGTACACCGGGGAGCTGTTTTTT.

The chain combines TRBV6-1 with TRBJ2-1; D unclear. Trimming pared 2 bases from V and 4 bases from J, leaving 3 bases between. Germline V gene sequence: CDR1 MNHNS, CDR2 SASEGT. The CDR3 runs 12 residues. Here the CDR3 DNA reads TGTGCCAGCAGTGAACGGTACAATGAGCAGTTCTTC. Protein: CASSERYNEQFF.

The chain employs TRBV6-2 or TRBV6-3 and TRBJ2-3; D uncertain. The CDR3 extends over 15 amino acids. V was cut by 2 bases and J by 0 bases, with 9 bases left in between. CDR1 is MNHEY and CDR2 is SVGEGT in the germline V gene. The CDR3 nucleotides read TGTGCCAGCAGTTACCGCGGCAGTAGCACAGATACGCAGTATTTT. It encodes CASSYRGSSTDTQYF.

This clonotype was observed a few times. V is TRBV9 and J is TRBJ1-4; 8 bases agree with TRBD1. J gave up 7 bases and V 0 bases, and 5 bases lay outside the gene matches. The germline CDR1 and CDR2 sequences are SGDLS and YYNGEE. CDR3 length equals 15 residues. For the CDR3, the DNA is TGTGCCAGCAGCGTAGGAGGACAGGGTGGTGAAAAACTGTTTTTT. Encoded protein: CASSVGGQGGEKLFF.

V usage is TRBV7-2 and J usage is TRBJ2-7; no clear D. The germline V gene encodes CDR1 SGHTA and CDR2 FQGNSA. The V and J ends lost 1 base and 3 bases respectively, with 10 bases between them. CDR3 size: 14 residues. CDR3 nucleotides: TGTGCCAGCAGCTTAGTCGATATCCGCTACGAGCAGTACTTC. Translated, it gives CASSLVDIRYEQYF.

The chain joins TRBV18 to TRBJ1-1, with a tentative D call TRBD1 (6 bases). This CDR3 is 16 amino acids long. Trimming pared 6 bases from V and 1 base from J, leaving 18 bases between. The germline gives CDR1 KGHSH, CDR2 LQKENI. Here the CDR3 DNA reads TGTGCCAGCTCCCAACTAAGGACAGACTCGAACACTGAAGCTTTCTTT. Protein product: CASSQLRTDSNTEAFF.

This clonotype was counted many times. The gene calls are TRBV3-1 and TRBJ2-2; D not resolved. The germline V gene has CDR1 LGHDT and CDR2 YNNKEL (reference sequence). The CDR3 has 13 residues. Trimming cost V 4 bases and J 7 bases, with 10 bases left between them. In DNA form, the CDR3 reads TGTGCCAGCAGCCCAGAACGAGGCGGGGAGCTGTTTTTT. Residues: CASSPERGGELFF.

This clonotype has a count of ten or more. This rearrangement joins TRBV28 to TRBJ2-7, with 7 positions matching TRBD1. The CDR3 is 14 amino acids. CDR1 and CDR2 (germline): MDHEN, SYDVKM. The trim removed 5 bases at V and 2 bases at J, leaving 6 bases unmatched. The CDR3 sequence: CASSVDRVPYEQYF. CDR3 sequence (DNA): TGTGCCAGCAGTGTCGACAGGGTGCCCTACGAGCAGTACTTC.

This clonotype was counted many times. The V and J genes are TRBV28 and TRBJ2-7, with TRBD1 matching 11 bases. After removal of 5 bases from V and 2 bases from J, the junction contained 2 bases not matched to a gene. This CDR3 comprises 14 residues. CDR1 is MDHEN, CDR2 SYDVKM, per germline. CDR3 sequence reads: CASSRTGGTYEQYF. The CDR3 DNA reads as TGTGCCAGCAGTCGGACAGGGGGCACCTACGAGCAGTACTTC.

This clonotype was detected once. The V and J genes are TRBV9 and TRBJ2-2; possible D gene TRBD1, 6 bases. Germline V gene lookup returns CDR1 SGDLS and CDR2 YYNGEE. Deletions cut 0 bases from V and 4 bases from J, with 10 bases between. The CDR3 contains 15 residues. The CDR3 is CASSVEGGPTGELFF. CDR3 DNA: TGTGCCAGCAGCGTAGAAGGGGGACCCACCGGGGAGCTGTTTTTT. The complete variable domain, with remaining parts taken from reference TRBV9 and TRBJ2-2, reads DSGVTQTPKHLITATGQRVTLRCSPRSGDLSVYWYQQSLDQGLQFLIQYYNGEERAKGNILERFSAQQFPDLHSELNLSSLELGDSALYFCASSVEGGPTGELFFGEGSRLTVL.

This clonotype was detected a few times. This chain uses TRBV4-1 with TRBJ2-2, with 10 bases identical to TRBD2. The ends lost 2 bases at V and 3 bases at J; junction bases unmatched: 9. Germline loops: CDR1 MGHRA, CDR2 YSYEKL. The CDR3 is 18 amino acids. CDR3 DNA: TGCGCCAGCAGCCAACAGACTCGGACTAGCGGAGACACCGGGGAGCTGTTTTTT. Its protein product is CASSQQTRTSGDTGELFF.

This clonotype was observed a few times. This chain connects TRBV6-2 or TRBV6-3 to TRBJ1-1; D gene unclear. Germline V gives CDR1 MNHEY, CDR2 SVGEGT. Trimming pared 8 bases from V and 5 bases from J, leaving 15 bases between. The length of the CDR3 is 13 residues. CDR3 amino acids: CASPRGVGTEAFF. DNA for the CDR3: TGTGCCAGCCCCCGTGGGGTTGGAACTGAAGCTTTCTTT.

This clonotype was recorded at least ten times. This chain connects TRBV27 to TRBJ1-2; possible D gene TRBD1, 5 bases. V lost 1 base and J 2 bases, leaving 14 bases between the germline ends. This CDR3 region has 16 residues. The germline CDR1 and CDR2 sequences are MNHEY and SMNVEV (reference sequence). Here the CDR3 reads CASSLLARDRNYGYTF. Here the CDR3 DNA reads TGTGCCAGCAGTTTATTGGCCAGGGATCGGAACTATGGCTACACCTTC.

This clonotype was recorded many times. The chain links TRBV7-9 to TRBJ1-1, with D uncertain. The CDR3 runs to 13 residues. V shed 5 bases and J shed 4 bases, with 11 bases lying between them. The V gene's germline CDR1 is SEHNR and CDR2 FQNEAQ (reference sequence). CDR3: CASSPVYTTEAFF. In DNA form, the CDR3 reads TGTGCCAGCAGCCCAGTCTATACCACTGAAGCTTTCTTT.

Comments on this clonotype: The junction differs from germline at one of its ends, possibly a read error. The gene calls are TRBV7-9 and TRBJ1-4; the D gene is possibly TRBD1 (5 bases). This CDR3 is 16 amino acids long. The V gene's germline CDR1 is SEHNR and CDR2 FQNEAQ (reference sequence). The CDR3: CASRKGSGTANEKLFF. CDR3 sequence (DNA): TGTGCCAGCAGAAAGGGATCAGGGACGGCTAATGAAAAACTGTTCTTT.

Ten or more counts support this clonotype. The chain uses TRBV28 and TRBJ1-1; no firm D call. This CDR3 contains 14 residues. Trimming left V 1 base short and J 3 bases short, with 9 bases between. Germline loops: CDR1 MDHEN, CDR2 SYDVKM. The CDR3 DNA sequence: TGTGCCAGCAGTTTATCCTCCCCAGACACTGAAGCTTTCTTT. This sequence encodes CASSLSSPDTEAFF. Combining the CDR3 with reference TRBV28 and TRBJ1-1 gives the whole variable domain DVKVTQSSRYLVKRTGEKVFLECVQDMDHENMFWYRQDPGLGLRLIYFSYDVKMKEKGDIPEGYSVSREKKERFSLILESASTNQTSMYLCASSLSSPDTEAFFGQGTRLTVV.

This clonotype has a count of ten or more. The chain couples TRBV20-1 to TRBJ1-2; D not certain. This CDR3 comprises 13 residues. Germline V gives CDR1 DFQATT, CDR2 SNEGSKA (reference sequence). V gave up 3 bases and J gave up 5 bases, with 13 bases separating them. CDR3 coding DNA: TGCAGTGCTAGCCCGGACGAGACTTATGGCTACACCTTC. This sequence encodes CSASPDETYGYTF.

The gene calls are TRBV20-1 and TRBJ2-5; 10 bases align to TRBD2. Trimming cost V 6 bases and J 5 bases; bases outside gene matches: 15. Looked up from germline, CDR1 is DFQATT and CDR2 is SNEGSKA (reference sequence). The CDR3 spans 16 residues. The CDR3 nucleotides read TGCAGTGCCCGACGTCCCCCAGCGGGAGGGCAGGAGACCCAGTACTTC. Translation: CSARRPPAGGQETQYF.

This clonotype was recorded at least ten times. The rearrangement uses TRBV2 and TRBJ1-4; D ambiguous. This CDR3 spans 15 amino acids. CDR1 SNHLY and CDR2 FYNNEI come from the germline V gene. The germline V and J ends were trimmed by 5 bases and 3 bases, with 13 bases remaining between them. CDR3 nucleotides: TGTGCCAGCAGTCCATCAGTCAATCCTAATGAAAAACTGTTTTTT. This sequence encodes CASSPSVNPNEKLFF.

This clonotype was seen only a few times. This chain links TRBV6-1 with TRBJ1-2; tentatively, D is TRBD1 (5 bases). Looked up from germline, CDR1 is MNHNS and CDR2 is SASEGT. V lost 10 bases, J lost 0 bases, and 15 bases lay in between. The CDR3 is made up of 14 amino acids. CDR3 sequence (DNA): TGTGCCACCGCCTGGGACCGACCTAACTATGGCTACACCTTC. Translating it yields CATAWDRPNYGYTF.

This clonotype was seen ten or more times. The rearrangement links TRBV2 to TRBJ2-7, with 9 bases matching TRBD2. The germline V gene has CDR1 SNHLY and CDR2 FYNNEI. CDR3 length equals 18 residues. J gave up 7 bases and V 6 bases, and 22 bases lay outside the gene matches. Here the CDR3 DNA reads TGTGCCAGCAGCCGCCACCCCGCTCCCGTAGCGGGAGAAGCGGAGCAGTACTTC. This sequence encodes CASSRHPAPVAGEAEQYF.

The table lists this clonotype with many counts. The rearrangement uses TRBV15 and TRBJ1-2; D gene uncertain. Trimming left V 0 bases short and J 3 bases short, with 14 bases between. Per germline, CDR1 LNHNV and CDR2 YYDKDF (reference sequence). This CDR3 contains 16 residues. The CDR3 here is CATSRDRQDDYYGYTF. The CDR3 nucleotides are TGTGCCACCAGCAGAGATCGCCAGGATGACTACTATGGCTACACCTTC.

This clonotype was counted at least ten times. The genes are TRBV2 and TRBJ1-5; D gene ambiguous. This CDR3 is 15 amino acids long. V was trimmed by 4 bases and J by 0 bases, leaving 10 bases between them. The germline CDR1 and CDR2 sequences are SNHLY and FYNNEI. CDR3 loop: CASSGEEYSNQPQHF. As DNA, the CDR3 is TGTGCCAGCAGTGGAGAGGAGTATAGCAATCAGCCCCAGCATTTT.

The chain links TRBV5-1 to TRBJ2-2, with 7 bases matching TRBD1. V lost 0 bases and J lost 0; bases outside the gene matches: 2. This CDR3 has 16 amino acids. Germline V gene lookup returns CDR1 SGHRS and CDR2 YFSETQ. The chain's CDR3 is CASSLGQGANTGELFF. The CDR3 DNA sequence: TGCGCCAGCAGCTTGGGACAGGGCGCGAACACCGGGGAGCTGTTTTTT. Full variable domain (missing parts from reference TRBV5-1 and TRBJ2-2): KAGVTQTPRYLIKTRGQQVTLSCSPISGHRSVSWYQQTPGQGLQFLFEYFSETQRNKGNFPGRFSGRQFSNSRSEMNVSTLELGDSALYLCASSLGQGANTGELFFGEGSRLTVL.

In its sample, this clonotype was seen many times. This chain joins TRBV2 and TRBJ2-5, with 9 bases lining up with TRBD2. The CDR3 consists of 14 residues. Trimming took 6 bases from V and 5 from J; bases not matched to a gene: 7. Germline V gene lookup returns CDR1 SNHLY and CDR2 FYNNEI. CDR3 DNA: TGTGCCAGCAGGGAGGGGACTAGCTGGGAGACCCAGTACTTC. Translation gives CASREGTSWETQYF.

The rearrangement uses TRBV7-9 and TRBJ1-2; D is undetermined. Trimming pared 7 bases from V and 8 bases from J, leaving 14 bases between. This CDR3 has 12 amino acids. Germline loops: CDR1 SEHNR, CDR2 FQNEAQ (reference sequence). CDR3 DNA sequence: TGTGCCAGCAACCCGACCCGTGGAGGCTACACCTTC. It is translated as CASNPTRGGYTF.